This record concerns one T cell receptor (beta chain) sequence. Sequenced by immunoSEQ multiplex PCR; TCRdb stores in-frame clones only, minus some. The sample has fewer than 250,000 clones, roughly nine tenths seen once. The sample comes from a study of blood T cell repertoires in COVID-19. Across the study: Sites across the United States, Italy and Spain contributed samples from acute and convalescent COVID-19. PBMCs, B-cell-depleted T cells, or T cells provided the cDNA or gDNA that made up the material.

J gave up 7 bases and V 2 bases, and 6 bases lay outside the gene matches. Germline CDR1 is LNHDA and CDR2 is SQIVND (reference sequence). This CDR3 comprises 15 residues. Sequencing input: peripheral blood. The chain carries TRBV19 and TRBJ1-4; 8 bases align to TRBD1. The sequence came from a woman aged 70-85 years with acute or convalescent COVID-19. The CDR3 spells CASSIYGQGVEKLFF. The CDR3 nucleotides are TGTGCCAGTAGTATATACGGACAGGGTGTTGAAAAACTGTTTTTT.